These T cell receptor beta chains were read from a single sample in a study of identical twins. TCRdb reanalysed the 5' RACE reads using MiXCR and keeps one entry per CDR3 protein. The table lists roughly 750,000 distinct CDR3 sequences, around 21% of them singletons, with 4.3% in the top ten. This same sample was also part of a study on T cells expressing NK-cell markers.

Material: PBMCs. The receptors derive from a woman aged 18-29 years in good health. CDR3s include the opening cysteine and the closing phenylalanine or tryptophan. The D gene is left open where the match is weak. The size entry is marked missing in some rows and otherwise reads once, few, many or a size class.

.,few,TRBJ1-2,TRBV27,CASSLRGQIPGYGYTF,TGTGCCAGCAGTTTGCGGGGGCAGATTCCAGGCTATGGCTACACCTTC
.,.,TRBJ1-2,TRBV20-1,CSASRGERYTF,TGCAGTGCTAGCCGCGGGGAACGCTACACCTTC
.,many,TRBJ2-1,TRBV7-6,CASSLAHEGLSYEQFF,TGTGCCAGCAGCTTAGCACATGAGGGACTCTCTTATGAGCAGTTCTTC
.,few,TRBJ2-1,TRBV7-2,CASCPAGVRNEQFF,TGTGCCAGCTGCCCCGCGGGCGTACGCAATGAGCAGTTCTTC
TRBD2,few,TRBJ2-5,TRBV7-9,CASSTETSLQETQYF,TGTGCCAGCAGTACCGAGACTAGCCTGCAAGAGACCCAGTACTTC
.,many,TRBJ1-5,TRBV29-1,CSVAFDSNQPQHF,TGCAGCGTTGCTTTTGATAGCAATCAGCCCCAGCATTTT
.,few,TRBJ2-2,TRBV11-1,CASSHPSSRGSNTGELFF,TGTGCCAGCAGCCATCCGTCTTCCAGGGGATCGAACACCGGGGAGCTGTTTTTT
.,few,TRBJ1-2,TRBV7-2,CASTRIGGYTF,TGTGCCAGCACCAGAATCGGGGGCTACACCTTC
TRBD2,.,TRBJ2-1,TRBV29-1,CSVEGSGGFSYNEQFF,TGCAGCGTTGAAGGCAGCGGGGGTTTCTCCTACAATGAGCAGTTCTTC
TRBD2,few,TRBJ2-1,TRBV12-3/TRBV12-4,CASSPGTSGVWNEQFF,TGTGCCAGCAGTCCGGGGACTAGCGGGGTATGGAATGAGCAGTTCTTC
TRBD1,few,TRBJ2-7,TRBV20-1,CSAKTGTVPYEQYF,TGCAGTGCTAAGACCGGGACAGTCCCCTACGAGCAGTACTTC
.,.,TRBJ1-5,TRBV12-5,CASSRLGNQPQHF,TGTGCTAGTTCACGGTTGGGCAATCAGCCCCAGCATTTT
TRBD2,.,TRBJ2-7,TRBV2,CASSTSGFYEQYF,TGTGCCAGCAGTACTAGCGGTTTCTACGAGCAGTACTTC
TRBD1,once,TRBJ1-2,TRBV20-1,CSRQGPNYGYTF,TGCAGTAGACAGGGGCCCAACTATGGCTACACCTTC
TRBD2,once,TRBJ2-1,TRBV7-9,CASEPSGSSYNEQFF,TGTGCCAGCGAACCTAGCGGGAGTTCCTACAATGAGCAGTTCTTC
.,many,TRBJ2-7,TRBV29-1,CSVDERGDHEQYF,TGCAGCGTCGACGAGAGGGGGGACCACGAGCAGTACTTC
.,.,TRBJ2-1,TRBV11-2,CASSWASHNEQFF,TGTGCCAGCAGTTGGGCATCCCACAATGAGCAGTTCTTC
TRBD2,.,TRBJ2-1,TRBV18,CASSTGLAGGGEQFF,TGTGCCAGCTCAACCGGACTAGCGGGAGGGGGTGAGCAGTTCTTC
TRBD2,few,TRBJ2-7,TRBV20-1,CSACGTSGSYEQYF,TGCAGTGCCTGCGGTACTAGCGGATCCTACGAGCAGTACTTC
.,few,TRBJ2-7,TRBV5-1,CASRVPKLDEQYF,TGCGCCAGCAGAGTGCCCAAACTCGACGAGCAGTACTTC
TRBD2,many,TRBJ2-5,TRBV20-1,CTAMTSGSGETQYF,TGCACTGCCATGACTAGCGGGAGTGGGGAGACCCAGTACTTC
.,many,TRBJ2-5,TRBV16,CASSPQRVETQYF,TGTGCCAGCAGCCCACAGCGGGTAGAGACCCAGTACTTC
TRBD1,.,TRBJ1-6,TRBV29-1,CSVVFPGQGNLLHF,TGCAGCGTTGTGTTCCCGGGACAGGGAAATCTCCTCCACTTT
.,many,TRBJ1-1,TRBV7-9,CASSLGGAEAFF,TGTGCCAGCAGCTTAGGTGGGGCTGAAGCTTTCTTT
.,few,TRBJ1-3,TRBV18,CASSLPPRSSGNTIYF,TGTGCCAGCTCACTCCCCCCGCGTAGCTCTGGAAACACCATATATTTT
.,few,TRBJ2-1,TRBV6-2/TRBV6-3,CASSSTQQFF,TGTGCCAGCAGCTCCACCCAGCAGTTCTTC
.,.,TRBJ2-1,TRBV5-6,CASSLALGRELHDEQFF,TGTGCCAGCAGCTTGGCTCTGGGTAGGGAGCTTCACGATGAGCAGTTCTTC
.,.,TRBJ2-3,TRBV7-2,CASSFLRGTDTQYF,TGTGCCAGCAGCTTTCTGCGGGGAACAGATACGCAGTATTTT
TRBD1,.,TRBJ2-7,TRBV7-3,CASSDRQGYEQYF,TGTGCCAGCAGCGATCGACAGGGCTACGAGCAGTACTTC
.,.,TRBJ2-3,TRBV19,CASSAFPRSRRKDTQYF,TGTGCCAGTAGTGCCTTCCCCCGGAGCCGGAGGAAGGATACGCAGTATTTT
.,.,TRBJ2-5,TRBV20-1,CSGRGIRGRLQETQYF,TGCAGTGGTCGAGGGATTCGGGGGCGACTCCAAGAGACCCAGTACTTC
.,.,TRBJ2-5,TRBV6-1,CASSEVNRVRETQYF,TGTGCCAGCAGTGAAGTGAACAGAGTAAGAGAGACCCAGTACTTC
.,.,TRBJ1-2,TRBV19,CASTPQGYYGYTF,TGTGCCAGTACCCCCCAGGGTTACTATGGCTACACCTTC
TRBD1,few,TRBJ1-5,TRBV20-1,CSAHRGGNQPQHF,TGCAGTGCACACAGGGGCGGCAATCAGCCCCAGCATTTT
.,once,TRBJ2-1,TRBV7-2,CASSFAGPSYNEQFF,TGTGCCAGCAGCTTCGCGGGGCCCTCCTACAATGAGCAGTTCTTC
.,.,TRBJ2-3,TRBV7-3,CASSLFSRDTQYF,TGTGCCAGCAGCTTGTTCAGCAGAGATACGCAGTATTTT
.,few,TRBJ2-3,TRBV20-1,CSADWTLTDTQYF,TGCAGTGCAGATTGGACCCTCACAGATACGCAGTATTTT
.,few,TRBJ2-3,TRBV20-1,CSARIRGGTDTQYF,TGCAGTGCTAGAATTAGAGGGGGCACAGATACGCAGTATTTT
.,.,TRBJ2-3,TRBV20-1,CSARTPSWDTQYF,TGCAGTGCCCGCACACCGTCCTGGGATACGCAGTATTTT
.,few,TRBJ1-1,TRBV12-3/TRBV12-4,CASSLWGRAEAFF,TGTGCCAGCAGTTTATGGGGTAGGGCTGAAGCTTTCTTT
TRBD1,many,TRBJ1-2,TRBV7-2,CASSTTGQGGTGYTF,TGTGCCAGCAGCACGACGGGACAGGGAGGTACTGGCTACACCTTC